The entry that follows covers one TCR beta chain sequence. The ends were cut back, 3 bases at V and 0 bases at J, with 9 bases in the middle. This CDR3 region has 14 residues. Looked up from germline, CDR1 is SEHNR and CDR2 is FQNEAQ (reference sequence). This sample was included in a study of shared clonotypes between healthy human individuals. Deep-level assay runs were performed. Several immunoSEQ plates held equal portions of the genomic DNA taken from each subset. The table came from immunoSEQ multiplex PCR; TCRdb's copy has only in-frame clones and leaves some out. Among about 690,000 clones listed, about 90% were seen once.

This TCR derives from a man between 18 and 35 years old in good health. Some clones in this sample may be carry-over from other donors' samples. The specimen sequenced was memory CD8+ T cells from PBMCs. Stated subset: CD45RO+ cells pooled with CCR7-negative TemRA cells. This chain joins TRBV7-9 and TRBJ2-7; D gene uncertain. CDR3 sequence reads: CASSFDAVSYEQYF. CDR3 in DNA: TGTGCCAGCAGCTTCGACGCAGTCTCCTACGAGCAGTACTTC.